This T cell receptor (beta chain) was obtained from a study of blood T cell repertoires in COVID-19. Overall study context: Acute-phase and convalescent COVID-19 samples originated in the United States, Italy and Spain. PBMCs, B-cell-depleted T cells, or T cells provided the cDNA or gDNA that made up the material.

The repertoire was sequenced with immunoSEQ multiplex PCR; TCRdb's copy has only in-frame clones and lacks some. This sample has over 20,000 clones, with about 91% found just once. The CDR3 spans 14 residues. In germline, CDR1 is SGDLS, CDR2 YYNGEE. V lost 0 bases, J lost 5 bases, and 8 bases lay in between. The sample was peripheral blood. The clonotype comes from a man in his sixties or seventies with active COVID-19. The chain employs TRBV9 and TRBJ1-4; possibly TRBD1 for D (6 bases). For the CDR3, the DNA is TGTGCCAGCAGCGTAGGGCAGGGGAATGAAAAACTGTTTTTT. It encodes CASSVGQGNEKLFF. The variable domain in full, with the rest retrieved from reference TRBV9 and TRBJ1-4, is DSGVTQTPKHLITATGQRVTLRCSPRSGDLSVYWYQQSLDQGLQFLIQYYNGEERAKGNILERFSAQQFPDLHSELNLSSLELGDSALYFCASSVGQGNEKLFFGSGTQLSVL.